Listed here are 6 T cell receptor beta chains from one sample, sequenced in a study of T cells expressing NK-cell markers. TCRdb re-called the 5' RACE reads and gives one entry per CDR3 protein, without DNA. The table lists roughly 420,000 distinct CDR3 sequences. Sequencing used blood T cells: a sorted CD56 or NKG2C T cell subset, CD4+ or CD8+ T cells, or bulk PBMC T cells (not recorded which). These TCRs come from a woman between 18 and 69 years old in good health.

The rearrangement links TRBV4-2 to TRBJ1-4; there is no DNA to check the TCRdb D call of TRBD1. CDR1 LGHNA and CDR2 YNFKEQ come from the germline V gene. This CDR3 contains 16 residues. CDR3 protein: CASSQDPSPGDEKLFF.

V gene TRBV7-2 combines with J gene TRBJ1-6. CDR3 length equals 15 residues. Looked up from germline, CDR1 is SGHTA and CDR2 is FQGNSA. CDR3 region: CASSLAGRLNSPLHF.

This chain uses TRBV5-1 with TRBJ2-1; TCRdb's D gene call, TRBD2, goes unchecked for lack of DNA. CDR1 and CDR2 (germline): SGHRS, YFSETQ. This CDR3 contains 17 residues. This CDR3 is CASSLEQTIAGAVEQFF.

The chain combines TRBV7-9 with TRBJ1-1. Germline CDR1 is SEHNR and CDR2 is FQNEAQ (reference sequence). CDR3 length: 15 residues. CDR3 sequence reads: CASSLVALPNTEAFF.

V is TRBV12-3 or TRBV12-4 and J is TRBJ1-5; TCRdb picks TRBD1, but there is no DNA to check that call. The CDR3 sequence is 16 residues long. The CDR3 loop reads CASSESGTGGFQPQHF.

The chain combines TRBV20-1 with TRBJ2-7; there is no DNA to check the TCRdb D call of TRBD2. The CDR3 totals 14 residues. Germline assignment: CDR1 DFQATT and CDR2 SNEGSKA (reference sequence). CDR3 residues: CSASPGPPRDEQYF.